The sequence of this TCR beta chain was determined in a study of blood T cell repertoires in COVID-19. Turning to the study itself: Acute and convalescent COVID-19 specimens originated in the United States, Italy and Spain. PBMCs, B-cell-depleted T cells, or T cells were the source of the cDNA or gDNA that made up the material.

Original data processing: Reference gene primers were amplified, and this amplification served to estimate nucleated cell counts. Some clones are missing from TCRdb's copy, which holds only in-frame ones; the method was immunoSEQ multiplex PCR. The V and J calls and clone size come from that table; D and trimming were worked out from the DNA. Of under 90,000 clones in the sample, around 83% were seen once. The CDR3 runs to 15 residues. With 3 bases removed from V and 6 bases from J, the gap between germline ends came to 15 bases. Germline loops: CDR1 SGHNT, CDR2 YYREEE (reference sequence). The chain combines TRBV5-4 with TRBJ1-4; a weak D match, TRBD1 (6 bases). The receptor was isolated from a man of 80 years or more with acute or convalescent COVID-19. Sequenced input: peripheral blood. CDR3 residues: CASSSGGGRDEKLFF. CDR3 DNA sequence: TGTGCCAGCAGCTCGGGCGGGGGGCGAGATGAAAAACTGTTTTTT.